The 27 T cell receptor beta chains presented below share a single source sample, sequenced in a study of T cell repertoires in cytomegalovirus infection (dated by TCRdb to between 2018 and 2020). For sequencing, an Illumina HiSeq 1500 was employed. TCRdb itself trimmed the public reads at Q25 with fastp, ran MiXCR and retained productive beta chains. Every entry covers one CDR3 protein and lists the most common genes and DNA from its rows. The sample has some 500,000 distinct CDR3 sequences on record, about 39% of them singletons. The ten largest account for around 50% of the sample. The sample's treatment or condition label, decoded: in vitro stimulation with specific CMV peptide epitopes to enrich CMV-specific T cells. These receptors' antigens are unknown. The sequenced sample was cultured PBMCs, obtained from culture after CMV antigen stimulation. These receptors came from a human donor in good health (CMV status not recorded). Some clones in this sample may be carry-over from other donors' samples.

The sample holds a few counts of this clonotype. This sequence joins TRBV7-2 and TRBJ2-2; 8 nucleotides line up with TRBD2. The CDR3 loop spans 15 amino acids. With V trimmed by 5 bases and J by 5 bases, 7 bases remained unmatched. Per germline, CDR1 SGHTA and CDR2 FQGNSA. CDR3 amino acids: CASSPRGVGTGELFF. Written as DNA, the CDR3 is TGTGCCAGCAGCCCGCGGGGGGTGGGGACCGGGGAGCTGTTTTTT.

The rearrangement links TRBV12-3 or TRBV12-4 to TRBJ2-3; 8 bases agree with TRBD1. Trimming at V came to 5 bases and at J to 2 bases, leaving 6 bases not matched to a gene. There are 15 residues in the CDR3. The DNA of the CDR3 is TGTGCCAGCAGTCCGAGGACAGGGTTCACAGATACGCAGTATTTT. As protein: CASSPRTGFTDTQYF.

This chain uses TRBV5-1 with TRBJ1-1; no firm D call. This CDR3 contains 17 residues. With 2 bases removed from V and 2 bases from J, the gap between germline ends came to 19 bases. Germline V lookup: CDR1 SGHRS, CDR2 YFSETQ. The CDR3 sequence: CASSFRRALRPNTEAFF. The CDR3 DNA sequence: TGCGCCAGCAGCTTTAGGAGAGCATTAAGACCCAACACTGAAGCTTTCTTT.

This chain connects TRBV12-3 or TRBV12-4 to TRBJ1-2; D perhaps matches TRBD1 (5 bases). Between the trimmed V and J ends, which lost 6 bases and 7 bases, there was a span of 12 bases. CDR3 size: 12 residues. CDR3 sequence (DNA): TGTGCCAGCAGCACCGAGACAGTTGGCTACACCTTC. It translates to CASSTETVGYTF.

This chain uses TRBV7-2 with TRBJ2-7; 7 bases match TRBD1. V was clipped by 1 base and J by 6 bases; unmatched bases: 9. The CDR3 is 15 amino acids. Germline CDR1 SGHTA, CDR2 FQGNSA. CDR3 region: CASSLGRGPGAEQYF. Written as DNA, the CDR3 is TGTGCCAGCAGCTTAGGAAGGGGGCCAGGAGCCGAGCAGTACTTC.

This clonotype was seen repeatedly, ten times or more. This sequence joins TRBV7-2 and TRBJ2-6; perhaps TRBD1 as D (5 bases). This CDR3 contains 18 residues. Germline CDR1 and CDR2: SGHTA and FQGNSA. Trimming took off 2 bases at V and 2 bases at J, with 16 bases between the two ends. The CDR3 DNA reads TGTGCCAGCAGCTTAACCGTAACAGGTCGAACTGGGGCCAACGTCCTGACTTTC. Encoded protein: CASSLTVTGRTGANVLTF.

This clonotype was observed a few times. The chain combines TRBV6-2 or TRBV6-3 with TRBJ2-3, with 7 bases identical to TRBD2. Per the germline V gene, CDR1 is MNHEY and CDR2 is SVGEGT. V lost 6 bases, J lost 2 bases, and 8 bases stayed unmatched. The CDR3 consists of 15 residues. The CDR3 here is CASRPAGLLTDTQYF. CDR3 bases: TGTGCCAGCAGGCCAGCGGGGTTACTCACAGATACGCAGTATTTT.

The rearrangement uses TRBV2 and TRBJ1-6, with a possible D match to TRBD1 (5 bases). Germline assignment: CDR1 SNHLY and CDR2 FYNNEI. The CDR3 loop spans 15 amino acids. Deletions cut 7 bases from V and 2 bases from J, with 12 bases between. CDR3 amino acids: CASNAGTTYNSPLHF. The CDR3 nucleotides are TGTGCCAGCAATGCCGGGACCACCTATAATTCACCCCTCCACTTT. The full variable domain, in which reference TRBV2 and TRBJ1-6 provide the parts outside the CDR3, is EPEVTQTPSHQVTQMGQEVILRCVPISNHLYFYWYRQILGQKVEFLVSFYNNEISEKSEIFDDQFSVERPDGSNFTLKIRSTKLEDSAMYFCASNAGTTYNSPLHFGNGTRLTVT.

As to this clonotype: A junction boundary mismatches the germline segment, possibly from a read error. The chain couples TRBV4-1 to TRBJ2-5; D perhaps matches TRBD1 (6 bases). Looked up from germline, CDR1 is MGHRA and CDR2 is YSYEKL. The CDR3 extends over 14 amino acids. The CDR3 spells CASSQDRRSETQYF. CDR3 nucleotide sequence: TGTGCCAGCAGCCAAGACAGGAGAAGTGAGACCCAGTACTTC.

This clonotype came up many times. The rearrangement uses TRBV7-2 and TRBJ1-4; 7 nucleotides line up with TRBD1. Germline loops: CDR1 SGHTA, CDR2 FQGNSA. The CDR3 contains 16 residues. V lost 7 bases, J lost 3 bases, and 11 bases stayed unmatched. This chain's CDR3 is CASTRTMGQPNEKLFF. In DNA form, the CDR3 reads TGTGCCAGCACTAGAACTATGGGACAGCCTAATGAAAAACTGTTTTTT.

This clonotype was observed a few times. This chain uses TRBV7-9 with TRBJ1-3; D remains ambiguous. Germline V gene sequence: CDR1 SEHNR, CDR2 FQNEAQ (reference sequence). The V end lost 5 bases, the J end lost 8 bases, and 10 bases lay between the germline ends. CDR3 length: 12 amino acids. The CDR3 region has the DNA TGTGCCAGCAGCCGACACTTGGACACCATATATTTT. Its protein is CASSRHLDTIYF. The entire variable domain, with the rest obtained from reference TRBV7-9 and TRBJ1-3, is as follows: DTGVSQNPRHKITKRGQNVTFRCDPISEHNRLYWYRQTLGQGPEFLTYFQNEAQLEKSRLLSDRFSAERPKGSFSTLEIQRTEQGDSAMYLCASSRHLDTIYFGEGSWLTVV.

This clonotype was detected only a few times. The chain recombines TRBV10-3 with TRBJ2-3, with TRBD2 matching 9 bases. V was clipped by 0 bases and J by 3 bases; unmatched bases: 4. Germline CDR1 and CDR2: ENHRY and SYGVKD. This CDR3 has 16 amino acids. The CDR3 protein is CAISESSGSPTDTQYF. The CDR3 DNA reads TGTGCCATCAGTGAGTCTAGCGGGAGTCCTACAGATACGCAGTATTTT.

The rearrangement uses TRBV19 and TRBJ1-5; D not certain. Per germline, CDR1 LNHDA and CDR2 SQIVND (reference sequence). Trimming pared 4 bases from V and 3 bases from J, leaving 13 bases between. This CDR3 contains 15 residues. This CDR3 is CASSTYRATNQPQHF. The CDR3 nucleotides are TGTGCCAGTAGTACCTACCGGGCTACCAATCAGCCCCAGCATTTT.

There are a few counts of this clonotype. CDR3 DNA: TGTGCCAGCAGAATTGGACAGCCGAACACTGAAGCTTTCTTT. Its translation: CASRIGQPNTEAFF. The chain carries TRBV12-3 or TRBV12-4 and TRBJ1-1, with D perhaps matching TRBD1 (6 bases). V lost 6 bases and J lost 1, with 12 bases in between. The CDR3 is made up of 14 amino acids.

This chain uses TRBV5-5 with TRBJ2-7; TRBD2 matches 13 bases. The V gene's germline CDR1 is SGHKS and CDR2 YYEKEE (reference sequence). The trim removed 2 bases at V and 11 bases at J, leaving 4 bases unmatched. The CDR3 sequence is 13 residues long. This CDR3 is CASSLLAGGQEYF. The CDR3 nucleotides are TGTGCCAGCAGCTTACTAGCGGGGGGGCAGGAGTACTTC.

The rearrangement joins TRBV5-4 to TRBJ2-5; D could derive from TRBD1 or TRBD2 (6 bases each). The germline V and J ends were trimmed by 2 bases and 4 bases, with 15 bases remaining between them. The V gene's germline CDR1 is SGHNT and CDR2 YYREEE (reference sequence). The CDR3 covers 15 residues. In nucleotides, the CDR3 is TGTGCCAGCAGCTTCCGACTAGAGGGGGGAGAGACCCAGTACTTC. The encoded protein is CASSFRLEGGETQYF.

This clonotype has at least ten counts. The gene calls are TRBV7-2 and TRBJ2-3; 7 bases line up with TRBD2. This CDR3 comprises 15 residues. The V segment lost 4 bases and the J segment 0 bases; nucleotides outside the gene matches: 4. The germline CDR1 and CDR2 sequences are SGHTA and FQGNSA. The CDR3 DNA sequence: TGTGCCAGCAGCTCCCAGCGGGGTAGCACAGATACGCAGTATTTT. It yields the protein CASSSQRGSTDTQYF. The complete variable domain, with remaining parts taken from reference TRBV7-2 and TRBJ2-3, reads GAGVSQSPSNKVTEKGKDVELRCDPISGHTALYWYRQSLGQGLEFLIYFQGNSAPDKSGLPSDRFSAERTGGSVSTLTIQRTQQEDSAVYLCASSSQRGSTDTQYFGPGTRLTVL.

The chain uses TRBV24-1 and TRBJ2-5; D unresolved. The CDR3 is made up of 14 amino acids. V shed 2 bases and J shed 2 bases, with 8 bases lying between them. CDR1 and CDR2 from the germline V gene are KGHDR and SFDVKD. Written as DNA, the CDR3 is TGTGCCACCAGTGATTCAGACAAACAAGAGACCCAGTACTTC. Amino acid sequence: CATSDSDKQETQYF.

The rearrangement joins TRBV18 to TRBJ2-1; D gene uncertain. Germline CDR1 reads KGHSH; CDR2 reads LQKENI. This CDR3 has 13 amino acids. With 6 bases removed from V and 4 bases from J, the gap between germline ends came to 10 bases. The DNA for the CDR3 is TGTGCCAGCTCGAAGGACCCGTACAATGAGCAGTTCTTC. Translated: CASSKDPYNEQFF.

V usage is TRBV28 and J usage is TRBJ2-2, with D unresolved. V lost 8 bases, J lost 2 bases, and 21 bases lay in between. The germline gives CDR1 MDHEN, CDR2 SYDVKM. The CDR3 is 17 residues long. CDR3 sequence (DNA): TGTGCCAGCGGAACCCCTCGGGTTGCTACAAACACCGGGGAGCTGTTTTTT. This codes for CASGTPRVATNTGELFF.

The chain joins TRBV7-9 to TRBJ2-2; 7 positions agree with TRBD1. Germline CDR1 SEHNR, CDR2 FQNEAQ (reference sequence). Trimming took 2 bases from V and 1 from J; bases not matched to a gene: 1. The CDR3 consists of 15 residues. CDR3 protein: CASSLYRGNTGELFF. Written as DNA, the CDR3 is TGTGCCAGCAGCTTATACAGGGGGAACACCGGGGAGCTGTTTTTT.

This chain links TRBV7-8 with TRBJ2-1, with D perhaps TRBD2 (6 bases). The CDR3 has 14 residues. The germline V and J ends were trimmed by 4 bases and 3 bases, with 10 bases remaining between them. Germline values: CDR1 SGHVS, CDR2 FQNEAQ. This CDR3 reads CASSWSGLYNEQFF. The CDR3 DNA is TGTGCCAGCAGCTGGTCGGGACTCTACAATGAGCAGTTCTTC.

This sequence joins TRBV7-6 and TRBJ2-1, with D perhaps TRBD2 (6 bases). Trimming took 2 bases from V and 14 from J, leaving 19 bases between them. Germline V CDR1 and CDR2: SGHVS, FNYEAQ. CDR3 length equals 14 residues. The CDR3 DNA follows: TGTGCCAGCAGCTTACGGGCGGGGTTAGGCGTGAAGTTCTTC. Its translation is CASSLRAGLGVKFF.

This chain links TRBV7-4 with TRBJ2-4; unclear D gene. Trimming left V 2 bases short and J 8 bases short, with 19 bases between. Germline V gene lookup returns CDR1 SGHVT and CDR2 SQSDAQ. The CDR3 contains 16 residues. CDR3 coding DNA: TGTGCCAGCAGCTTATCCGGCGGATCCGTAATTGACATTCAGTACTTC. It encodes CASSLSGGSVIDIQYF.

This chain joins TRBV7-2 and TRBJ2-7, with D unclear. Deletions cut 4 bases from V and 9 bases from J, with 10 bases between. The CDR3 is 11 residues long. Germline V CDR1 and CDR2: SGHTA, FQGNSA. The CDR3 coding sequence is TGTGCCAGCAGCTCCCTCGTGGTGCAGTACTTC. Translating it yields CASSSLVVQYF. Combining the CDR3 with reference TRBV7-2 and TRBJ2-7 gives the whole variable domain GAGVSQSPSNKVTEKGKDVELRCDPISGHTALYWYRQSLGQGLEFLIYFQGNSAPDKSGLPSDRFSAERTGGSVSTLTIQRTQQEDSAVYLCASSSLVVQYFGPGTRLTVT.

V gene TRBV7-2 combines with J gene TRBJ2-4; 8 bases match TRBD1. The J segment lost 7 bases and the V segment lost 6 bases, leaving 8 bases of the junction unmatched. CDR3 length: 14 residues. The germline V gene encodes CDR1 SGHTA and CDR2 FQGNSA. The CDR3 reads CASSRQGFGNIQYF. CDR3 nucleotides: TGTGCCAGCAGTCGACAGGGGTTTGGGAACATTCAGTACTTC. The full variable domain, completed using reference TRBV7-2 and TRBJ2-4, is GAGVSQSPSNKVTEKGKDVELRCDPISGHTALYWYRQSLGQGLEFLIYFQGNSAPDKSGLPSDRFSAERTGGSVSTLTIQRTQQEDSAVYLCASSRQGFGNIQYFGAGTRLSVL.

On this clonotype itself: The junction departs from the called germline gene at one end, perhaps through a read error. CDR3 DNA: TGTGCCAGCAGCTTAGCTTATATCCGGGATGAGCAGTTCTTC. This translates into CASSLAYIRDEQFF. The rearrangement links TRBV5-3 to TRBJ2-1; D gene uncertain. TRBV5-3 is known as an ORF, though its function is uncertain. The CDR3 spans 14 residues.